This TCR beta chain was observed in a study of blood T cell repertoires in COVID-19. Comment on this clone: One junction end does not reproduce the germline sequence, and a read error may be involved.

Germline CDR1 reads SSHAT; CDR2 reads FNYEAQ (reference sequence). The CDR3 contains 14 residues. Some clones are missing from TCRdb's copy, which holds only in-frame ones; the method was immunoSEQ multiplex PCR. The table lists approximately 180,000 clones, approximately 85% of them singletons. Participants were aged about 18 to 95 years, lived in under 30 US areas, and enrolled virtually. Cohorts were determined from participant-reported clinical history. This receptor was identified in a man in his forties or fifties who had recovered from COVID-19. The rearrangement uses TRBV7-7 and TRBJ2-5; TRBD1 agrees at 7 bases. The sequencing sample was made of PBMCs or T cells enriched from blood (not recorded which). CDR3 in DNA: TGTGCTAGCAGCCGTGGGACAGTTCAAGAGACCCAGTACTTC. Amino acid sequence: CASSRGTVQETQYF.